Below are 21 T cell receptor beta chains sequenced from a single sample in a study of blood T cell repertoires in COVID-19. This table comes from immunoSEQ multiplex PCR, and its TCRdb copy is limited to in-frame clones, with some not included. The sample holds around 260,000 clones, approximately 83% seen once. The sequenced sample was PBMCs or T cells enriched from blood (not recorded which). Receptors originate from a woman under 40 who had recovered from COVID-19.

This chain uses TRBV30 with TRBJ2-7; the D gene is possibly TRBD2 (5 bases). Germline CDR1 GTSNPN, CDR2 SVGIG (reference sequence). This CDR3 contains 15 residues. The ends were cut back, 4 bases at V and 3 bases at J, with 19 bases in the middle. The CDR3 protein is CAWTGVGSHHYEQYF. CDR3 DNA sequence: TGTGCCTGGACCGGGGTGGGGAGCCATCACTACGAGCAGTACTTC.

The gene calls are TRBV28 and TRBJ2-5; 9 bases match TRBD1. Germline values: CDR1 MDHEN, CDR2 SYDVKM. This CDR3 spans 15 amino acids. V gave up 2 bases and J gave up 4 bases; unmatched junction bases: 5. The CDR3 sequence: CASSLLQGARETQYF. The CDR3 nucleotides are TGTGCCAGCAGTTTACTACAGGGGGCAAGAGAGACCCAGTACTTC.

The chain employs TRBV7-9 and TRBJ1-1; TRBD1 matches at 9 bases. The CDR3 has 14 amino acids. The V segment lost 1 base and the J segment 11 bases; nucleotides outside the gene matches: 8. Germline values: CDR1 SEHNR, CDR2 FQNEAQ (reference sequence). The CDR3 reads CASSLVTRTGAAFF. CDR3 sequence (DNA): TGTGCCAGCAGCTTAGTTACTCGGACAGGGGCTGCTTTCTTT.

This chain joins TRBV5-1 and TRBJ1-2, with a possible D match to TRBD1 (5 bases). V lost 2 bases and J 4 bases, leaving 12 bases between the germline ends. This CDR3 comprises 14 residues. CDR1 is SGHRS and CDR2 is YFSETQ in the germline V gene. The CDR3 reads CASSLGDLGYGYTF. The CDR3 bases are TGCGCCAGCAGCTTAGGGGATCTGGGCTATGGCTACACCTTC.

A word on this clone: Other DNA sequences in this specimen translate into the identical CDR3. The chain recombines TRBV18 with TRBJ1-5; TRBD1 matches at 7 bases. Germline V lookup: CDR1 KGHSH, CDR2 LQKENI. This CDR3 has 15 residues. Trimming removed 3 bases from V and 1 base from J; junction bases left unmatched: 3. CDR3 loop: CASSPLQGSNQPQHF. The CDR3 DNA is TGTGCCAGCTCACCGTTACAGGGGAGCAATCAGCCCCAGCATTTT.

The chain couples TRBV29-1 to TRBJ1-2, with a weak D call TRBD1 (5 bases). The CDR3 loop spans 19 amino acids. Germline values: CDR1 SQVTM, CDR2 ANQGSEA. Trimming removed 6 bases from V and 4 bases from J, with 33 bases in between. CDR3 sequence reads: CSVPRVWGLRDLDFYGYTF. The CDR3 region has the DNA TGCAGCGTCCCACGGGTCTGGGGACTGCGCGATCTAGACTTCTATGGCTACACCTTC.

The chain employs TRBV6-5 and TRBJ1-2; perhaps TRBD1 as D (6 bases). Trimming removed 1 base from V and 8 bases from J, with 14 bases in between. The CDR3 loop spans 14 amino acids. Germline V lookup: CDR1 MNHEY, CDR2 SVGAGI. CDR3 sequence reads: CASSYLGGFAGYTF. CDR3 nucleotides: TGTGCCAGCAGTTACTTAGGGGGTTTCGCGGGCTACACCTTC.

The CDR3 DNA reads TGCGCCAGCAGCGGACAGGGTGCTGACTATGGCTACACCTTC. Amino acid sequence: CASSGQGADYGYTF. The chain uses TRBV5-1 and TRBJ1-2; 8 bases agree with TRBD1. V lost 4 bases to trimming and J lost 3 bases; unmatched junction nucleotides: 5. The CDR3 loop spans 14 amino acids. Germline values: CDR1 SGHRS, CDR2 YFSETQ.

This chain uses TRBV2 with TRBJ1-1; 9 bases agree with TRBD1. Trimming at V came to 7 bases and at J to 4 bases, leaving 13 bases not matched to a gene. This CDR3 has 16 amino acids. The germline gives CDR1 SNHLY, CDR2 FYNNEI. The CDR3 loop is CASTLRIGDRVTEAFF. The CDR3 DNA reads TGTGCCAGCACCCTCAGGATTGGGGACAGGGTCACTGAAGCTTTCTTT.

The chain employs TRBV4-2 and TRBJ1-2; D is perhaps TRBD1 (6 bases). CDR1 is LGHNA and CDR2 is YNFKEQ in the germline V gene. V was shortened by 3 bases and J by 8 bases, with 13 bases between the two germline ends. The CDR3 runs 13 residues. Here the CDR3 reads CASSHPGEGGYTF. In DNA form, the CDR3 reads TGTGCCAGCAGCCACCCAGGGGAGGGCGGCTACACCTTC.

The V and J genes are TRBV6-5 and TRBJ1-3; D unresolved. Trimming shortened V by 2 bases and J by 0 bases, and 8 bases separated the two germline ends. The CDR3 runs to 15 residues. In germline, CDR1 is MNHEY, CDR2 SVGAGI. The CDR3 nucleotides are TGTGCCAGCAGTTACCTTCCGAGCTCTGGAAACACCATATATTTT. Translating gives CASSYLPSSGNTIYF.

This chain connects TRBV7-2 to TRBJ1-1, with 8 bases matching TRBD1. The CDR3 covers 14 residues. The V segment lost 3 bases and the J segment 4 bases; nucleotides outside the gene matches: 4. Germline-derived CDR1 and CDR2 are SGHTA and FQGNSA. The CDR3 region has the DNA TGTGCCAGCAGCTTGGACAGGGCGGTCACTGAAGCTTTCTTT. It codes for CASSLDRAVTEAFF.

V usage is TRBV3-1 (or the pseudogene TRBV3-2) and J usage is TRBJ2-7, with D maybe TRBD2 (5 bases). Trimming pared 4 bases from V and 2 bases from J, leaving 18 bases between. CDR3 size: 16 residues. Germline CDR1 LGHDT, CDR2 YNNKEL (reference sequence). CDR3 amino acids: CASSRLTRSFPYEQYF. The CDR3 DNA sequence: TGTGCCAGCAGCCGTCTAACTAGATCTTTCCCCTACGAGCAGTACTTC.

V and J are TRBV16 and TRBJ1-6; TRBD1 aligns across 8 bases. This CDR3 has 15 residues. Germline values: CDR1 KGHSY, CDR2 FQNENV. Trimming took 2 bases from V and 8 from J; bases not matched to a gene: 5. DNA for the CDR3: TGTGCCAGCAGCCAAACCAGGGGGCGCGATTCACCCCTCCACTTT. It encodes CASSQTRGRDSPLHF.

The chain has TRBV9 and TRBJ2-1; TRBD1 aligns across 7 bases. The J segment lost 3 bases and the V segment lost 4 bases, leaving 13 bases of the junction unmatched. The CDR3 is made up of 17 amino acids. Germline V lookup: CDR1 SGDLS, CDR2 YYNGEE. CDR3 DNA: TGTGCCAGCAGCCCGAAGACAGGGCGGAACCTCTACAATGAGCAGTTCTTC. Translating gives CASSPKTGRNLYNEQFF.

The chain joins TRBV28 to TRBJ2-2; TRBD2 is a possible D gene (5 bases). Trimming left V 3 bases short and J 5 bases short, with 7 bases between. This CDR3 contains 13 residues. From germline, CDR1 is MDHEN and CDR2 SYDVKM. CDR3 sequence reads: CASSFPGTGELFF. The CDR3 DNA reads TGTGCCAGCAGTTTCCCGGGAACCGGGGAGCTGTTTTTT.

The J gene is TRBJ1-3, the V gene TRBV2, with D maybe TRBD1 (6 bases). Germline CDR1 and CDR2: SNHLY and FYNNEI. CDR3 size: 14 residues. Trimming left V 7 bases short and J 0 bases short, with 10 bases between. CDR3 residues: CASTHRDSGNTIYF. The CDR3, as DNA: TGTGCCAGCACCCACAGGGACTCTGGAAACACCATATATTTT.

The rearrangement links TRBV19 to TRBJ1-2; 7 bases are shared with TRBD1. Germline V lookup: CDR1 LNHDA, CDR2 SQIVND (reference sequence). Losses at the gene ends were 8 bases for V and 7 bases for J; bases not matched to a gene: 19. The CDR3 loop spans 16 amino acids. This chain's CDR3 is CASGSGQFSKEGGYTF. Here the CDR3 DNA reads TGTGCCAGTGGATCGGGACAGTTTTCGAAGGAAGGTGGCTACACCTTC.

The genes are TRBV19 and TRBJ1-5, with 7 bases identical to TRBD1. V shed 3 bases, J shed 1 base, and the junction held 3 bases outside the gene matches. CDR1 and CDR2 from the germline V gene are LNHDA and SQIVND (reference sequence). The CDR3 consists of 15 residues. The CDR3 region is CASSITGVSNQPQHF. CDR3 coding DNA: TGTGCCAGTAGTATCACAGGGGTCAGCAATCAGCCCCAGCATTTT. Supplemented by reference TRBV19 and TRBJ1-5, the full variable domain reads DGGITQSPKYLFRKEGQNVTLSCEQNLNHDAMYWYRQDPGQGLRLIYYSQIVNDFQKGDIAEGYSVSREKKESFPLTVTSAQKNPTAFYLCASSITGVSNQPQHFGDGTRLSIL.

The chain is built from TRBV30 and TRBJ1-5; D is ambiguous. This CDR3 is built from 13 residues. The ends were cut back, 1 base at V and 4 bases at J, with 8 bases in the middle. In germline, CDR1 is GTSNPN, CDR2 SVGIG (reference sequence). CDR3 residues: CAWSGFGNQPQHF. The DNA for the CDR3 is TGTGCCTGGAGTGGGTTCGGGAATCAGCCCCAGCATTTT. The complete variable domain, with remaining parts taken from reference TRBV30 and TRBJ1-5, reads SQTIHQWPATLVQPVGSPLSLECTVEGTSNPNLYWYRQAAGRGLQLLFYSVGIGQISSEVPQNLSASRPQDRQFILSSKKLLLSDSGFYLCAWSGFGNQPQHFGDGTRLSIL.

The rearrangement links TRBV28 to TRBJ2-5; D may be TRBD2 (7 bases). Trimming removed 6 bases at V and 5 bases at J, with 19 bases between. This CDR3 is built from 15 residues. The germline V gene encodes CDR1 MDHEN and CDR2 SYDVKM. CDR3 in DNA: TGTGCCAGCAGCAGGTTGGGGGGCGGGGGTGAGACCCAGTACTTC. Translated: CASSRLGGGGETQYF. Together with reference TRBV28 and TRBJ2-5, the CDR3 gives the full variable domain: DVKVTQSSRYLVKRTGEKVFLECVQDMDHENMFWYRQDPGLGLRLIYFSYDVKMKEKGDIPEGYSVSREKKERFSLILESASTNQTSMYLCASSRLGGGGETQYFGPGTRLLVL.